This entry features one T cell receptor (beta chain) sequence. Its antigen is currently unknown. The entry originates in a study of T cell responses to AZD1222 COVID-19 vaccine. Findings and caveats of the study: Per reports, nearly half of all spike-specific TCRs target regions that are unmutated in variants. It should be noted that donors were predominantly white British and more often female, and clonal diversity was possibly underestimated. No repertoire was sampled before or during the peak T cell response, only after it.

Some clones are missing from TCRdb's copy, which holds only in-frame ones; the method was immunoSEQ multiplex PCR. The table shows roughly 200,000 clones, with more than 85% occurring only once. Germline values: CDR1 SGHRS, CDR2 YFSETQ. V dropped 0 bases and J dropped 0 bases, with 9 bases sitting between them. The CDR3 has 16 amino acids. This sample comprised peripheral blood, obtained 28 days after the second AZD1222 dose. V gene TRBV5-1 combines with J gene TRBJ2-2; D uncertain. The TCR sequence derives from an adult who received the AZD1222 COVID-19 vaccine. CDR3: CASSLVALTNTGELFF. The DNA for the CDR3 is TGCGCCAGCAGCTTGGTCGCGCTGACGAACACCGGGGAGCTGTTTTTT.